These 19 T cell receptor beta chains were sequenced from one sample in a study of OX40 agonist ivuxolimab in advanced cancers. Libraries were prepared by immunoSEQ multiplex PCR; TCRdb keeps only in-frame clonotypes and omits some of them. The sample holds 45,000 to 55,000 clones, approximately 88% seen once. The sample consisted of CD4+ or CD8+ T cells sorted from blood, taken in a trial of the OX40 agonist ivuxolimab. These receptors originate from an adult with an advanced solid tumor such as melanoma, head and neck, liver or kidney cancer.

The V call is TRBV5-1, the J call TRBJ2-7; D gene ambiguous. The length of the CDR3 is 15 residues. V was cut by 9 bases and J by 3 bases, with 22 bases left in between. Germline loops: CDR1 SGHRS, CDR2 YFSETQ. The CDR3 reads CAIGDDWMNYYEQYF. Here the CDR3 DNA reads TGCGCCATCGGAGATGACTGGATGAATTACTACGAGCAGTACTTC.

The sample holds one count of this clone. J is TRBJ2-4 and V is TRBV15; D remains ambiguous. Germline loops: CDR1 LNHNV, CDR2 YYDKDF (reference sequence). There are 12 residues in the CDR3. V lost 0 bases to trimming and J lost 9 bases, with 6 bases between them. The CDR3 loop reads CATSRDSSIQYF. In DNA form, the CDR3 reads TGTGCCACCAGCAGAGATTCCAGCATTCAGTACTTC. Combining the CDR3 with reference TRBV15 and TRBJ2-4 gives the whole variable domain DAMVIQNPRYQVTQFGKPVTLSCSQTLNHNVMYWYQQKSSQAPKLLFHYYDKDFNNEADTPDNFQSRRPNTSFCFLDIRSPGLGDTAMYLCATSRDSSIQYFGAGTRLSVL.

This rearrangement joins TRBV5-1 to TRBJ2-1, with 12 nucleotides matching TRBD2. Germline V gene sequence: CDR1 SGHRS, CDR2 YFSETQ. The CDR3 has 16 amino acids. The ends lost 4 bases at V and 9 bases at J; junction bases unmatched: 11. The CDR3 loop reads CASSPSSGRAFSEQFF. CDR3 bases: TGCGCCAGCAGCCCATCTAGCGGGAGGGCCTTCAGTGAGCAGTTCTTC.

The chain employs TRBV6-1 and TRBJ1-1, with TRBD1 identical over 10 bases. Looked up from germline, CDR1 is MNHNS and CDR2 is SASEGT. Germline trimming cut 2 bases from V and 0 bases from J; bases unmatched to any gene: 6. CDR3 length: 17 amino acids. The CDR3 nucleotides read TGTGCCAGCAGTGAAAGGACAGGGGGACAGATGAACACTGAAGCTTTCTTT. Its translation: CASSERTGGQMNTEAFF.

The chain couples TRBV9 to TRBJ2-1; TRBD1 matches 9 bases. This CDR3 spans 16 amino acids. The trim removed 3 bases at V and 9 bases at J, leaving 13 bases unmatched. Germline V gene sequence: CDR1 SGDLS, CDR2 YYNGEE. The CDR3 DNA is TGTGCCAGCAGCGCACCCGGGACAGGGTTAGTTGGTGAGCAGTTCTTC. Residues: CASSAPGTGLVGEQFF.

The chain recombines TRBV4-2 with TRBJ2-1; 10 positions match TRBD2. Trimming at V came to 5 bases and at J to 5 bases, leaving 9 bases not matched to a gene. The CDR3 is 16 residues long. CDR1 and CDR2 (germline): LGHNA, YNFKEQ. The CDR3 DNA sequence: TGTGCCAGCAGCTCCGTCCGGACTAGCGGACACAATGAGCAGTTCTTC. This translates into CASSSVRTSGHNEQFF.

The chain links TRBV27 to TRBJ2-4; tentative D call: TRBD1 (6 bases). This CDR3 contains 14 residues. V was trimmed by 5 bases and J by 5 bases, leaving 13 bases between them. The germline V gene encodes CDR1 MNHEY and CDR2 SMNVEV (reference sequence). Here the CDR3 reads CASSPPRTENIQYF. The CDR3 DNA sequence: TGTGCCAGCAGTCCGCCCCGGACAGAAAACATTCAGTACTTC.

This clone is a singleton in its sample. The gene calls are TRBV6-6 and TRBJ1-4; TRBD1 might be the D (5 bases). Germline lookup yields CDR1 MNHNY and CDR2 SVGAGI (reference sequence). Trimming took 2 bases from V and 8 from J, leaving 6 bases between them. The CDR3 is 12 residues long. The DNA for the CDR3 is TGTGCCAGCAGTTACGGGGGAGAAAAACTGTTTTTT. Its translation is CASSYGGEKLFF.

The J gene is TRBJ2-1, the V gene TRBV21-1; the D call of TRBD1 is as the table states it, not checked on the DNA. TRBV21-1 is deemed a pseudogene. There are 15 residues in the CDR3. CDR3 residues: CASSKAGQGRYEQFF. CDR3 sequence (DNA): TGTGCCAGCAGCAAGGCCGGACAGGGTAGGTATGAGCAGTTCTTC.

A few counts support this clone. This chain links TRBV4-3 with TRBJ1-6, with D uncertain. The CDR3 contains 14 residues. The V gene lost 1 base and the J gene lost 9 bases, with 10 bases spanning the gap. Germline V gene data show CDR1 as LGHNA and CDR2 as YSLEER. Here the CDR3 DNA reads TGCGCCAGCAGCCAAGCTGGGCAGGCTTCACCCCTCCACTTT. Translating it yields CASSQAGQASPLHF.

This clone has just one count. V gene TRBV7-6 combines with J gene TRBJ1-4; D gene unclear. V lost 4 bases, J lost 0 bases, and 18 bases lay in between. This CDR3 contains 18 residues. Germline CDR1 SGHVS, CDR2 FNYEAQ. The CDR3 sequence is CASSSGPQLRTTNEKLFF. In nucleotides, the CDR3 is TGTGCCAGCAGCTCCGGGCCCCAGTTGAGGACAACTAATGAAAAACTGTTTTTT. Full variable domain (remainder filled in from reference TRBV7-6 and TRBJ1-4): GAGVSQSPRYKVTKRGQDVALRCDPISGHVSLYWYRQALGQGPEFLTYFNYEAQQDKSGLPNDRFSAERPEGSISTLTIQRTEQRDSAMYRCASSSGPQLRTTNEKLFFGSGTQLSVL.

The V gene is TRBV18, the J gene TRBJ1-4; TRBD1 aligns across 8 bases. Germline V CDR1 and CDR2: KGHSH, LQKENI. This CDR3 is built from 14 residues. With 5 bases clipped from V and 2 bases from J, the junction kept 1 base outside the gene matches. The CDR3 here is CASSRTGTNEKLFF. CDR3 bases: TGTGCCAGCTCAAGGACAGGGACTAATGAAAAACTGTTTTTT. The full variable domain, in which reference TRBV18 and TRBJ1-4 provide the parts outside the CDR3, is NAGVMQNPRHLVRRRGQEARLRCSPMKGHSHVYWYRQLPEEGLKFMVYLQKENIIDESGMPKERFSAEFPKEGPSILRIQQVVRGDSAAYFCASSRTGTNEKLFFGSGTQLSVL.

The chain employs TRBV7-3 and TRBJ2-1; no clear D gene. The V gene lost 5 bases and the J gene lost 6 bases, with 17 bases spanning the gap. This CDR3 contains 15 residues. CDR1 is SGHTA and CDR2 is FQGTGA in the germline V gene. The CDR3 DNA reads as TGTGCCAGCAGCCCTCGTCTGAGTCGGCGCAATGAGCAGTTCTTC. It yields the protein CASSPRLSRRNEQFF.

This clone was observed a handful of times. The chain combines TRBV5-1 with TRBJ2-2, with D unclear. The CDR3 is made up of 15 amino acids. V was cut by 0 bases and J by 2 bases, with 8 bases left in between. Germline CDR1 is SGHRS and CDR2 is YFSETQ. CDR3 bases: TGCGCCAGCAGCTTGGTTCAGAGTAACACCGGGGAGCTGTTTTTT. It yields the protein CASSLVQSNTGELFF.

This clone was seen a handful of times. The rearrangement joins TRBV18 to TRBJ1-5; D not certain. The CDR3 extends over 13 amino acids. The germline V gene encodes CDR1 KGHSH and CDR2 LQKENI. Trimming pared 2 bases from V and 3 bases from J, leaving 5 bases between. CDR3 DNA: TGTGCCAGCTCACCAGACATCAATCAGCCCCAGCATTTT. Amino acids: CASSPDINQPQHF. The variable domain in full, completed from reference TRBV18 and TRBJ1-5, reads NAGVMQNPRHLVRRRGQEARLRCSPMKGHSHVYWYRQLPEEGLKFMVYLQKENIIDESGMPKERFSAEFPKEGPSILRIQQVVRGDSAAYFCASSPDINQPQHFGDGTRLSIL.

This clone was detected only once. V and J are TRBV19 and TRBJ1-6; 9 nucleotides align to TRBD1. Per the germline V gene, CDR1 is LNHDA and CDR2 is SQIVND (reference sequence). The V and J ends lost 5 bases and 8 bases, in that order; junction bases with no gene match: 7. The CDR3 runs to 15 residues. Written as DNA, the CDR3 is TGTGCCAGTAGTCCACGACAGGGGGGCGATTCACCCCTCCACTTT. Protein: CASSPRQGGDSPLHF. Based on the CDR3 plus reference TRBV19 and TRBJ1-6, the full variable domain is DGGITQSPKYLFRKEGQNVTLSCEQNLNHDAMYWYRQDPGQGLRLIYYSQIVNDFQKGDIAEGYSVSREKKESFPLTVTSAQKNPTAFYLCASSPRQGGDSPLHFGNGTRLTVT.

The rearrangement uses TRBV7-8 and TRBJ2-7; D is unresolved. This CDR3 has 16 residues. V gave up 1 base and J gave up 6 bases, with 19 bases separating them. Germline CDR1 is SGHVS and CDR2 is FQNEAQ. The CDR3 DNA reads as TGTGCCAGCAGCTTAGTAGCCGGACCCCCCGAGGCCGAGCAGTACTTC. Translating gives CASSLVAGPPEAEQYF. Drawing the rest from reference TRBV7-8 and TRBJ2-7, the complete variable domain is GAGVSQSPRYKVAKRGQDVALRCDPISGHVSLFWYQQALGQGPEFLTYFQNEAQLDKSGLPSDRFFAERPEGSVSTLKIQRTQQEDSAVYLCASSLVAGPPEAEQYFGPGTRLTVT.

J is TRBJ2-5 and V is TRBV7-2; D is undetermined. This CDR3 contains 12 residues. Germline CDR1 reads SGHTA; CDR2 reads FQGNSA. V was trimmed by 5 bases and J by 2 bases, leaving 6 bases between them. CDR3 protein: CASSPGQETQYF. For the CDR3, the DNA is TGTGCCAGCAGCCCCGGACAAGAGACCCAGTACTTC.

Only a few counts were recorded for this clone. V is TRBV7-8 and J is TRBJ2-5, with 11 bases lining up with TRBD2. With 2 bases clipped from V and 5 bases from J, the junction kept 7 bases outside the gene matches. From germline, CDR1 is SGHVS and CDR2 FQNEAQ. This CDR3 is 16 amino acids long. The CDR3 sequence is CASSLNSGGAGETQYF. Here the CDR3 DNA reads TGTGCCAGCAGCTTAAATAGCGGGGGGGCCGGTGAGACCCAGTACTTC.